The present TCR beta chain was sequenced within a study of T cell repertoires in cytomegalovirus infection. Study-level background: Selected CMV epitopes included recently identified HLA-C-restricted ones as well as well-studied HLA-B-restricted ones. TCR beta signatures that were public indicated CMV infection and matching HLA type.

The germline gives CDR1 MNHEY, CDR2 SMNVEV (reference sequence). This CDR3 comprises 15 residues. V lost 6 bases to trimming and J lost 0 bases, with 9 bases between them. This clonotype was seen only a few times. Its specificity is unknown. Findings of the study overall: The cumulative frequency of public TCR beta families identified carriers of CMV plus the relevant HLA. The study found HLA-C-restricted CMV-specific TCR beta clonotypes dominating the ex vivo response.

TCRdb independently ran MiXCR on the reads; one entry per CDR3 protein. Of fewer than 1,000,000 distinct CDR3 sequences in the sample, approximately 31% were seen once. This specimen was cultured CD8+ T cells from PBMCs, taken from culture after CMV antigen stimulation. This chain uses TRBV27 with TRBJ2-6; a possible D gene is TRBD1 (5 bases). The TCR comes from a human donor in good health (CMV status not recorded). Some clones in this sample may be carry-over from other donors' samples. CDR3 nucleotides: TGTGCCAGCAGCCGCGACAGCTCTGGGGCCAACGTCCTGACTTTC. Protein: CASSRDSSGANVLTF.